The next 22 T cell receptor beta chains were all read from a single sample in a study of OX40 agonist ivuxolimab in advanced cancers. TCRdb's table, derived via immunoSEQ multiplex PCR, lists solely in-frame clones and lacks some. The sample holds about 77,000 clones, over 75% seen once. Sequenced material: CD4+ or CD8+ T cells sorted from blood, taken in a trial of the OX40 agonist ivuxolimab. These receptor sequences come from an adult with an advanced solid tumor such as melanoma, head and neck, liver or kidney cancer.

The chain couples TRBV27 to TRBJ2-5; D is uncertain. Germline V lookup: CDR1 MNHEY, CDR2 SMNVEV (reference sequence). V gave up 2 bases and J gave up 2 bases, with 6 bases separating them. The CDR3 spans 13 residues. In DNA, the CDR3 is TGTGCCAGCAGTTTACTCAGACAAGAGACCCAGTACTTC. This codes for CASSLLRQETQYF.

The chain couples TRBV18 to TRBJ1-1; D uncertain. The V end lost 3 bases, the J end lost 0 bases, and 11 bases lay between the germline ends. Germline CDR1 is KGHSH and CDR2 is LQKENI. This CDR3 region has 15 residues. The CDR3 DNA is TGTGCCAGCTCACCTCGGACCGAAATGAACACTGAAGCTTTCTTT. It translates to CASSPRTEMNTEAFF.

This chain links TRBV6-5 with TRBJ1-6; D unclear. This CDR3 has 13 residues. Trimming removed 2 bases at V and 7 bases at J, with 6 bases between. Germline assignment: CDR1 MNHEY and CDR2 SVGAGI. The CDR3 nucleotides are TGTGCCAGCAGTTACGTGGGAAATTCACCCCTCCACTTT. Translating it yields CASSYVGNSPLHF.

The chain is built from TRBV7-9 and TRBJ1-1; no firm D call. This CDR3 is built from 12 residues. The V gene's germline CDR1 is SEHNR and CDR2 FQNEAQ (reference sequence). V shed 1 base and J shed 7 bases, with 7 bases lying between them. This CDR3 is CASSLVGGEAFF. The DNA for the CDR3 is TGTGCCAGCAGCTTAGTTGGCGGTGAAGCTTTCTTT.

The chain joins TRBV5-1 to TRBJ1-6; 9 bases match TRBD1. Per the germline V gene, CDR1 is SGHRS and CDR2 is YFSETQ. The CDR3 extends over 16 amino acids. The V segment lost 5 bases and the J segment 7 bases; nucleotides outside the gene matches: 10. Written as DNA, the CDR3 is TGCGCCAGCAGGGATACCCACAGGGGGCCGAATTCACCCCTCCACTTT. Translation: CASRDTHRGPNSPLHF.

This clone was seen only a few times. The chain couples TRBV23-1 to TRBJ2-7; 8 nucleotides match TRBD1. TRBV23-1 is marked as an open reading frame, function uncertain. J lost 5 bases, V lost 7 bases, and 19 bases had no gene match. This CDR3 comprises 17 residues. The CDR3 reads CASNQRIPDRAHDEQYF. The CDR3 bases are TGCGCCAGCAACCAACGAATACCGGACAGGGCCCATGACGAGCAGTACTTC.

This clone was seen once. The V call is TRBV7-9, the J call TRBJ1-1, with TRBD1 identical over 7 bases. The CDR3 has 15 amino acids. V was pared by 4 bases and J by 5 bases, with 10 bases of the junction left unmatched. Germline V gene data show CDR1 as SEHNR and CDR2 as FQNEAQ (reference sequence). The CDR3 region is CASSSLDRLRTEAFF. The CDR3 DNA follows: TGTGCCAGCAGCTCGTTGGACAGGTTAAGGACTGAAGCTTTCTTT. Full variable domain (remainder filled in from reference TRBV7-9 and TRBJ1-1): DTGVSQNPRHKITKRGQNVTFRCDPISEHNRLYWYRQTLGQGPEFLTYFQNEAQLEKSRLLSDRFSAERPKGSFSTLEIQRTEQGDSAMYLCASSSLDRLRTEAFFGQGTRLTVV.

The V gene is TRBV7-2, the J gene TRBJ2-7, with D perhaps given as TRBD1 or TRBD2 (7 bases each). The germline CDR1 and CDR2 sequences are SGHTA and FQGNSA. This CDR3 is built from 15 residues. The V gene lost 5 bases and the J gene lost 1 base, with 15 bases spanning the gap. CDR3 loop: CASSQGGARSYEQYF. The CDR3, as DNA: TGTGCCAGCAGCCAGGGGGGGGCCAGATCCTACGAGCAGTACTTC.

The V call is TRBV28, the J call TRBJ2-5, with unresolved D. V was cut by 5 bases and J by 5 bases, with 12 bases left in between. This CDR3 region has 13 residues. Germline values: CDR1 MDHEN, CDR2 SYDVKM. In nucleotides, the CDR3 is TGTGCCAGCAGTGCACCCGGCCGGGAGACCCAGTACTTC. Protein: CASSAPGRETQYF.

V usage is TRBV7-3 and J usage is TRBJ1-1, with D possibly being TRBD1 (6 bases). CDR1 and CDR2 from the germline V gene are SGHTA and FQGTGA. V shed 2 bases and J shed 0 bases, with 13 bases lying between them. This CDR3 is 16 amino acids long. The CDR3 DNA follows: TGTGCCAGCAGCTTATTGGGGGGCGCGGTGAACACTGAAGCTTTCTTT. Protein: CASSLLGGAVNTEAFF.

The chain uses TRBV11-2 and TRBJ1-6; TRBD1 matches at 8 bases. The J segment lost 7 bases and the V segment lost 0 bases, leaving 8 bases of the junction unmatched. This CDR3 has 17 residues. Germline lookup yields CDR1 SGHAT and CDR2 FQNNGV. CDR3 bases: TGTGCCAGCAGCTTAGATCCCCTGACAGGGGCGAATTCACCCCTCCACTTT. The encoded protein is CASSLDPLTGANSPLHF.

The chain combines TRBV6-4 with TRBJ2-1; TRBD2 is a possible D gene (5 bases). The V end was cut by 8 bases, the J end by 7 bases, with 15 bases between. This CDR3 has 13 amino acids. Germline V lookup: CDR1 MRHNA, CDR2 SNTAGT. For the CDR3, the DNA is TGTGCCAGCTCTATAGAGACGGGGAATGAGCAGTTCTTC. Its translation: CASSIETGNEQFF.

The V gene is TRBV30, the J gene TRBJ2-3; 15 nucleotides agree with TRBD2. The CDR3 is 18 amino acids. The trim removed 2 bases at V and 3 bases at J, leaving 9 bases unmatched. The germline gives CDR1 GTSNPN, CDR2 SVGIG (reference sequence). CDR3 sequence: CAWSPIGTSGRWTDTQYF. Here the CDR3 DNA reads TGTGCCTGGAGTCCAATCGGGACTAGCGGGAGGTGGACAGATACGCAGTATTTT. The whole variable domain, filled in from reference TRBV30 and TRBJ2-3, reads SQTIHQWPATLVQPVGSPLSLECTVEGTSNPNLYWYRQAAGRGLQLLFYSVGIGQISSEVPQNLSASRPQDRQFILSSKKLLLSDSGFYLCAWSPIGTSGRWTDTQYFGPGTRLTVL.

The chain couples TRBV28 to TRBJ1-2; TRBD1 is a possible D gene (6 bases). The CDR3 contains 12 residues. The V and J ends lost 6 bases and 8 bases respectively, with 13 bases between them. The germline V gene encodes CDR1 MDHEN and CDR2 SYDVKM. CDR3 in DNA: TGTGCCAGCAGCACTACAGGGATAGGCTACACCTTC. Its translation: CASSTTGIGYTF.

The sample holds one count of this clone. The genes are TRBV11-2 and TRBJ1-2; D gene uncertain. The CDR3 length is 15 residues. Germline V gene lookup returns CDR1 SGHAT and CDR2 FQNNGV. V lost 1 base, J lost 4 bases, and 13 bases lay in between. This CDR3 reads CASSLGLNPSYGYTF. The CDR3 coding sequence is TGTGCCAGCAGCTTAGGACTCAACCCATCCTATGGCTACACCTTC. Filled out from reference TRBV11-2 and TRBJ1-2, the complete variable domain reads EAGVAQSPRYKIIEKRQSVAFWCNPISGHATLYWYQQILGQGPKLLIQFQNNGVVDDSQLPKDRFSAERLKGVDSTLKIQPAKLEDSAVYLCASSLGLNPSYGYTFGSGTRLTVV.

This clone came up a few times. The J gene is TRBJ2-1, the V gene TRBV7-9; perhaps TRBD2 as D (7 bases). Germline V gives CDR1 SEHNR, CDR2 FQNEAQ (reference sequence). This CDR3 region has 16 residues. Trimming left V 1 base short and J 4 bases short, with 14 bases between. Written as DNA, the CDR3 is TGTGCCAGCAGCTTAGGTCGCGGGGGCGATTACAATGAGCAGTTCTTC. Residues: CASSLGRGGDYNEQFF.

V gene TRBV27 combines with J gene TRBJ1-5; D is unresolved. CDR1 and CDR2 from the germline V gene are MNHEY and SMNVEV (reference sequence). This CDR3 comprises 15 residues. The V end was cut by 2 bases, the J end by 2 bases, with 10 bases between. The CDR3 reads CASSLRGKGNQPQHF. Written as DNA, the CDR3 is TGTGCCAGCAGTTTACGGGGAAAGGGCAATCAGCCCCAGCATTTT.

This chain links TRBV7-2 with TRBJ1-4, with 7 bases fitting TRBD1. The CDR3 length is 15 residues. With V trimmed by 4 bases and J by 8 bases, 10 bases remained unmatched. CDR1 is SGHTA and CDR2 is FQGNSA in the germline V gene. The CDR3 DNA reads as TGTGCCAGCAGCTCCCCCGGACAGGTTTGGGAAAAACTGTTTTTT. Amino acids: CASSSPGQVWEKLFF.

This rearrangement joins TRBV5-4 to TRBJ1-4, with D unresolved. The CDR3 consists of 14 residues. Germline CDR1 is SGHNT and CDR2 is YYREEE (reference sequence). The V gene lost 4 bases and the J gene lost 1 base, with 8 bases spanning the gap. The CDR3 loop is CASSPEVTNEKLFF. The CDR3, as DNA: TGTGCCAGCAGCCCGGAGGTAACTAATGAAAAACTGTTTTTT.

The V gene is TRBV9, the J gene TRBJ2-1, with 7 bases that match TRBD2. Germline V gene lookup returns CDR1 SGDLS and CDR2 YYNGEE. V shed 0 bases, J shed 6 bases, and the junction held 3 bases outside the gene matches. The CDR3 runs to 14 residues. CDR3 bases: TGTGCCAGCAGCGTAGTGGGGGGGTCCAATGAGCAGTTCTTC. Protein sequence: CASSVVGGSNEQFF.

The chain combines TRBV6-5 with TRBJ2-7; D gene uncertain. Trimming took 2 bases from V and 6 from J, leaving 8 bases between them. From germline, CDR1 is MNHEY and CDR2 SVGAGI. This CDR3 region has 12 residues. The CDR3, as DNA: TGTGCCAGCAGTTACGTGGCTGGCGAGCAGTACTTC. Translated, it gives CASSYVAGEQYF.

This clone was found once. The chain has TRBV30 and TRBJ1-5; 8 nucleotides match TRBD1. After removal of 3 bases from V and 2 bases from J, the junction contained 6 bases not matched to a gene. The CDR3 length is 15 residues. Germline lookup yields CDR1 GTSNPN and CDR2 SVGIG (reference sequence). The CDR3 loop reads CAWSAMTGGNQPQHF. In DNA, the CDR3 is TGTGCCTGGAGCGCCATGACAGGGGGCAATCAGCCCCAGCATTTT.